Listed below are T cell receptor beta chains from one sample, sequenced in a study of T cell repertoires in cytomegalovirus infection. TCRdb reprocessed the reads with MiXCR, giving one entry per CDR3 protein. The table shows about 350,000 distinct CDR3 sequences, with nearly 35% occurring only once. The antigens these receptors bind are not known. This specimen consisted of cultured PBMCs, obtained from culture after CMV antigen stimulation. These receptor sequences come from a human donor in good health (CMV status not recorded). Some clones in this sample may be carry-over from other donors' samples. Each CDR3 is given with its conserved first and last residue. The D gene is left open where the match is weak.

D gene: NA; V gene: TRBV7-9; CDR3 protein: CASSLTDGNEQFF
D gene: TRBD2; V gene: TRBV7-2; CDR3 protein: CASSPGVAGGPETQYF
D gene: NA; V gene: TRBV7-2; CDR3 protein: CASSLEGRGYQETQYF
D gene: TRBD2; V gene: TRBV7-2; CDR3 protein: CASSRFSGSSFNEQFF
D gene: NA; V gene: TRBV12-3/TRBV12-4; CDR3 protein: CASSDHLGEAFF
D gene: TRBD2; V gene: TRBV14; CDR3 protein: CASSQYAGGGNEQFF
D gene: TRBD2; V gene: TRBV7-9; CDR3 protein: CASSSLAGERTGELFF
D gene: TRBD2; V gene: TRBV4-1; CDR3 protein: CASSQEGRGLAWNIQYF
D gene: NA; V gene: TRBV11-3; CDR3 protein: CASSLDRSWTSRGYYGYTF
D gene: NA; V gene: TRBV6-1; CDR3 protein: CASGGSSGANVLTF
D gene: TRBD1; V gene: TRBV6-6; CDR3 protein: CASRTGGILVMATNEKLFF
D gene: NA; V gene: TRBV3-1; CDR3 protein: CASSQAGVWMNTEAFF
D gene: NA; V gene: TRBV12-3/TRBV12-4; CDR3 protein: CASSFRAGESEKLFF
D gene: NA; V gene: TRBV6-5; CDR3 protein: CASSYFTGVMNTEAFF
D gene: TRBD2; V gene: TRBV6-5; CDR3 protein: CASSVGTTRYEQYF
D gene: NA; V gene: TRBV7-2; CDR3 protein: CASSPPSYEQYF
D gene: NA; V gene: TRBV12-3/TRBV12-4; CDR3 protein: CASRLRAGNTIYF
D gene: TRBD2; V gene: TRBV7-6; CDR3 protein: CASSRRGLADYEQYF
D gene: TRBD2; V gene: TRBV9; CDR3 protein: CASSWGLAGVGETQYF
D gene: TRBD1; V gene: TRBV5-3; CDR3 protein: CASSKGQGFFHNEQFF
D gene: TRBD1; V gene: TRBV28; CDR3 protein: CASSLPTGGNQPQHF
D gene: NA; V gene: TRBV7-2; CDR3 protein: CASSLEAGYEQYF
D gene: TRBD1; V gene: TRBV5-1; CDR3 protein: CASRKEGGQYTEAFF
D gene: NA; V gene: TRBV10-3; CDR3 protein: CAIRRDDHEQFF
D gene: NA; V gene: TRBV18; CDR3 protein: CASSPNQLPSSVSYEQYF
D gene: NA; V gene: TRBV2; CDR3 protein: CANSERGELFF
D gene: NA; V gene: TRBV6-1; CDR3 protein: CASSENYGSTLNTEAFF
D gene: NA; V gene: TRBV7-2; CDR3 protein: CASASGPQETQYF
D gene: NA; V gene: TRBV20-1; CDR3 protein: CSASQGLLYGYTF
D gene: TRBD1; V gene: TRBV7-2; CDR3 protein: CASRPDRENTGELFF
D gene: TRBD2; V gene: TRBV10-3; CDR3 protein: CAISGTRSYEQYF
D gene: NA; V gene: TRBV7-8; CDR3 protein: CASSLRAGFATEAFF
D gene: NA; V gene: TRBV11-2; CDR3 protein: CASSLGNHRDNEQFF
D gene: NA; V gene: TRBV18; CDR3 protein: CASSAQTKTVERFF
D gene: NA; V gene: TRBV7-2; CDR3 protein: CASSTRRNQPQHF
D gene: TRBD1; V gene: TRBV28; CDR3 protein: CASPPRDRGRVESYEQYF
D gene: NA; V gene: TRBV10-2; CDR3 protein: CASSEVRGGETQYF
D gene: TRBD2; V gene: TRBV20-1; CDR3 protein: CSARRSGGPRETQYF
D gene: TRBD2; V gene: TRBV7-4; CDR3 protein: CASSLELAGASYEQYF
D gene: NA; V gene: TRBV7-2; CDR3 protein: CASSLSRYGAKNIQYF
D gene: NA; V gene: TRBV7-9; CDR3 protein: CASSLASYTEAFF
D gene: NA; V gene: TRBV6-2/TRBV6-3; CDR3 protein: CASNGLGEVNEQFF
D gene: NA; V gene: TRBV7-2; CDR3 protein: CASSRGGAGNTIYF
D gene: NA; V gene: TRBV27; CDR3 protein: CASSLSWTASEKLFF
D gene: NA; V gene: TRBV6-6; CDR3 protein: CASSYGVRWGNTIYF
D gene: TRBD2; V gene: TRBV10-1; CDR3 protein: CASNITIAGGDCNEQFF
D gene: NA; V gene: TRBV7-2; CDR3 protein: CASSLDRQETQYF
D gene: TRBD2; V gene: TRBV11-3; CDR3 protein: CASSPWGGSADTQYF
D gene: TRBD2; V gene: TRBV5-4; CDR3 protein: CASTSYRSSGGNEQFF
D gene: TRBD2; V gene: TRBV20-1; CDR3 protein: CSAPSGLAYEQYF
D gene: NA; V gene: TRBV14; CDR3 protein: CASSRLYGFPNTGELFF